What follows is one T cell receptor beta chain and its context. This entry belongs to a study of blood T cell repertoires in COVID-19. Study details: From T cells, B-cell-depleted T cells, or PBMCs came the material, which was cDNA or gDNA.

As originally analysed: By means of reference gene primer amplification, nucleated cell counts were estimated. Measured with immunoSEQ multiplex PCR; TCRdb has only the in-frame clones, and not every one. D and trimming were read from the DNA, whereas the V and J calls and clone size are those reported in that table. The profile shows some 43,000 clones, about 89% of them singletons. Germline values: CDR1 LNHDA, CDR2 SQIVND (reference sequence). This CDR3 region has 14 residues. V was trimmed by 4 bases and J by 7 bases, leaving 16 bases between them. The chain joins TRBV19 to TRBJ1-2; weak D call: TRBD1 (6 bases). The clonotype comes from a human donor in a cohort sampled during active COVID-19. Sequences were obtained from peripheral blood. For the CDR3, the DNA is TGTGCCAGTAGTACCGGACAGAGACGGTCTGGCTACACCTTC. Translation: CASSTGQRRSGYTF.